What follows are 18 T cell receptor beta chains derived from one specimen sequenced in a study of T cell repertoires in aging, cancer and after chemotherapy. TRB rearrangements spanning V, D and J were amplified using mixed TRB-A/B primers. MiXCR, applied by TCRdb to the multiplex PCR reads, yields one record per CDR3 protein. Of over 3,000 distinct CDR3 sequences listed, less than 35% were seen once; the top ten hold about 20%. TCR beta rearrangements were amplified from peripheral blood genomic DNA. Specimen: blood. These receptors all come from a human donor with a solid tumor.

This clonotype was found a few times. The rearrangement links TRBV10-3 to TRBJ2-3; TRBD1 is a possible D gene (7 bases). Germline loops: CDR1 ENHRY, CDR2 SYGVKD. The CDR3 is 13 residues long. The germline V and J ends were trimmed by 10 bases and 4 bases, with 15 bases remaining between them. The CDR3 is CANSQGGADTQYF. In DNA form, the CDR3 reads TGTGCCAACTCCCAGGGGGGCGCAGATACGCAGTATTTT.

The gene calls are TRBV6-5 and TRBJ2-7; D is uncertain. This CDR3 has 17 residues. Trimming removed 5 bases at V and 3 bases at J, with 23 bases between. Germline-derived CDR1 and CDR2 are MNHEY and SVGAGI. The CDR3 bases are TGTGCCAGCAGTGAAGCGAACTGGTACGTGTGTTACTACGAGCAGTACTTC. As protein: CASSEANWYVCYYEQYF.

This clonotype is deemed medium-sized. The V call is TRBV15, the J call TRBJ1-2; D is ambiguous. The CDR3 has 12 residues. V was shortened by 1 base and J by 8 bases, with 8 bases between the two germline ends. The germline CDR1 and CDR2 sequences are LNHNV and YYDKDF (reference sequence). This chain's CDR3 is CATSRAERGYTF. CDR3 bases: TGTGCCACCAGCAGAGCTGAAAGAGGCTACACCTTC.

The sample holds a few counts of this clonotype. The J gene is TRBJ1-1, the V gene TRBV19; D remains unclear. The CDR3 is made up of 12 amino acids. Germline V lookup: CDR1 LNHDA, CDR2 SQIVND (reference sequence). V lost 3 bases to trimming and J lost 6 bases, with 8 bases between them. CDR3 sequence reads: CASSIGAAEAFF. CDR3 in DNA: TGTGCCAGTAGTATTGGAGCGGCTGAAGCTTTCTTT.

This clonotype was seen only a few times. The rearrangement links TRBV28 to TRBJ1-2; D unclear. CDR3 length: 12 amino acids. Trimming took off 6 bases at V and 5 bases at J, with 10 bases between the two ends. Germline CDR1 and CDR2: MDHEN and SYDVKM. The CDR3 loop reads CASRVTGYGYTF. CDR3 coding DNA: TGTGCCAGCAGGGTAACTGGGTATGGCTACACCTTC.

The chain combines TRBV10-3 with TRBJ2-3; a weak D match, TRBD1 (5 bases). In germline, CDR1 is ENHRY, CDR2 SYGVKD. The CDR3 loop spans 11 amino acids. Trimming took off 7 bases at V and 6 bases at J, with 8 bases between the two ends. This CDR3 reads CAITDSDTQYF. The CDR3 DNA reads as TGTGCCATCACCGACAGTGATACGCAGTATTTT.

The V gene is TRBV6-5, the J gene TRBJ1-4; D gene ambiguous. Germline CDR1 reads MNHEY; CDR2 reads SVGAGI. The CDR3 has 12 residues. The ends were cut back, 4 bases at V and 11 bases at J, with 11 bases in the middle. The CDR3 spells CASSFSRDKLFF. The CDR3 DNA is TGTGCCAGCAGTTTCTCTCGAGATAAACTGTTTTTT.

The chain is built from TRBV6-5 and TRBJ1-2; D is perhaps TRBD1 (6 bases). V gave up 6 bases and J gave up 6 bases, with 11 bases separating them. This CDR3 contains 12 residues. Per the germline V gene, CDR1 is MNHEY and CDR2 is SVGAGI. In nucleotides, the CDR3 is TGTGCCAGCAGGCAACAGGGAAATGGCTACACCTTC. This gives the protein CASRQQGNGYTF.

Comments on this clonotype: The germline gene is not matched at one end of the junction; a read error may be the cause. The rearrangement links TRBV10-3 to TRBJ2-1; 7 nucleotides align to TRBD1. CDR1 and CDR2 (germline): ENHRY, SYGVKD. This CDR3 has 15 residues. CDR3 in amino acids: CASSDDRDNYAEQFF. The CDR3 nucleotides read TGTGCCAGCAGTGATGACAGGGATAACTATGCTGAGCAGTTCTTC.

This clonotype is medium-sized by share. V gene TRBV19 combines with J gene TRBJ1-2; D may be TRBD1 (6 bases). The CDR3 length is 15 residues. In germline, CDR1 is LNHDA, CDR2 SQIVND (reference sequence). Between the trimmed V and J ends, which lost 7 bases and 7 bases, there was a span of 22 bases. CDR3 protein: CASTNKGGVLSGYTF. DNA for the CDR3: TGTGCCAGTACCAACAAGGGGGGCGTTCTTAGTGGCTACACCTTC.

As regards this clonotype: A much larger clone is a single base away; this may be a read error. The V and J genes are TRBV12-3 or TRBV12-4 and TRBJ2-1; no firm D call. The CDR3 loop spans 11 amino acids. Here the CDR3 reads CASSPLNVQFF. The CDR3 region has the DNA TGTGCCAGCAGCCCCCTGAATGTGCAGTTCTTC.

V usage is TRBV6-4 and J usage is TRBJ1-5; the D gene is possibly TRBD1 (6 bases). The V gene lost 5 bases and the J gene lost 5 bases, with 13 bases spanning the gap. The CDR3 contains 14 residues. Germline CDR1 MRHNA, CDR2 SNTAGT. The CDR3 sequence is CASSYRAGDQPQHF. Here the CDR3 DNA reads TGTGCCAGCAGTTACAGGGCCGGGGATCAGCCCCAGCATTTT.

On this clonotype itself: Compared with germline, one end of the junction differs, possibly owing to a read error. This chain connects TRBV18 to TRBJ1-1; the D gene is possibly TRBD1 (6 bases). This CDR3 comprises 14 residues. Germline V lookup: CDR1 KGHSH, CDR2 LQKENI. The CDR3 spells CAGSPRDTNTEAFF. In DNA, the CDR3 is TGTGCCGGCTCACCCCGGGACACGAACACTGAAGCTTTCTTT.

The chain has TRBV7-9 and TRBJ1-5; 8 nucleotides align to TRBD1. The CDR3 consists of 15 residues. The trim removed 2 bases at V and 5 bases at J, leaving 5 bases unmatched. Germline assignment: CDR1 SEHNR and CDR2 FQNEAQ (reference sequence). CDR3 in amino acids: CASSLTGGPDQPQHF. As DNA, the CDR3 is TGTGCCAGCAGCTTAACAGGGGGACCAGATCAGCCCCAGCATTTT.

The chain joins TRBV6-5 to TRBJ2-1, with 7 bases aligning to TRBD2. Germline assignment: CDR1 MNHEY and CDR2 SVGAGI. The trim removed 6 bases at V and 6 bases at J, leaving 11 bases unmatched. The CDR3 has 15 residues. CDR3 nucleotide sequence: TGTGCCAGCAGCTGGGGGGGGGAGGTCTGCAATGAGCAGTTCTTC. Protein: CASSWGGEVCNEQFF.

The chain is built from TRBV6-1 and TRBJ1-2; D is undetermined. Trimming left V 2 bases short and J 2 bases short, with 12 bases between. The germline gives CDR1 MNHNS, CDR2 SASEGT. CDR3 size: 15 residues. CDR3 region: CASSERAGPNYGYTF. CDR3 DNA sequence: TGTGCCAGCAGTGAACGGGCGGGCCCAAACTATGGCTACACCTTC.

The V gene is TRBV5-6, the J gene TRBJ2-7; 9 bases align to TRBD1. CDR3 length: 14 residues. With V trimmed by 4 bases and J by 2 bases, 4 bases remained unmatched. Per the germline V gene, CDR1 is SGHDT and CDR2 is YYEEEE. CDR3 loop: CASSPGQGAYEQYF. The CDR3 bases are TGTGCCAGCAGCCCGGGACAGGGAGCCTACGAGCAGTACTTC. The full variable domain, rest sourced from reference TRBV5-6 and TRBJ2-7, is DAGVTQSPTHLIKTRGQQVTLRCSPKSGHDTVSWYQQALGQGPQFIFQYYEEEERQRGNFPDRFSGHQFPNYSSELNVNALLLGDSALYLCASSPGQGAYEQYFGPGTRLTVT.

This clonotype showed up just a few times. The chain employs TRBV6-6 and TRBJ2-7; tentatively, D is TRBD1 (6 bases). The V end lost 6 bases, the J end lost 0 bases, and 15 bases lay between the germline ends. Germline V gives CDR1 MNHNY, CDR2 SVGAGI (reference sequence). The CDR3 sequence is 15 residues long. The CDR3 loop reads CASSPTGIPSYEQYF. Written as DNA, the CDR3 is TGTGCCAGCAGCCCGACAGGAATACCCTCCTACGAGCAGTACTTC.